The clone carrying this T cell receptor beta chain was detected ten times or more. The antigen is undetermined. CDR3 size: 14 residues. The V gene's germline CDR1 is MDHEN and CDR2 SYDVKM. With 5 bases removed from V and 5 bases from J, the gap between germline ends came to 13 bases. Uncontrolled infections, other autoimmune diseases, pregnancy or lactation barred patients from enrollment. Clinical symptoms, serum thyroxine, TRAb, thyroid ultrasound and orbital computed tomography were relied on for diagnosis. This sample was taken from a study of Graves' ophthalmopathy and Graves' hyperthyroidism. Study-level findings and limits: The authors also found most expanded thyroid clonotypes above 0.001 frequency in blood. Ophthalmopathy progression prediction by the model yielded a sensitivity of 60% to 71% and a specificity of roughly 74%.

Beta-chain TCR CDR3 regions were amplified from RNA transcripts. After a first-round RT-PCR with HTBI primers, a second-round multiplex PCR was run. Each CDR3 protein is one row after TCRdb ran MiXCR on the multiplex PCR reads. The sample includes hundreds of thousands of distinct CDR3 sequences, around an eighth of them seen just once. This clonotype was sampled from a woman aged 25-40 years with Graves' ophthalmopathy. The chain has TRBV28 and TRBJ1-5; no clear D gene. What was sequenced was blood. The CDR3 sequence is CASSPYGRHQPQHF. DNA of the CDR3: TGTGCCAGCAGTCCCTACGGGAGGCATCAGCCCCAGCATTTT.